Below, 9 T cell receptor beta chains from the same sample are listed, as sequenced in a study of T cells in Graves' hyperthyroidism and ophthalmopathy. TCR beta CDR3 regions were amplified from RNA. Initially, a first-round RT-PCR of the TCR CDR3 employed the HTBI primer set. MiXCR, applied by TCRdb to the multiplex PCR reads, yields one record per CDR3 protein. The table lists under 250,000 distinct CDR3 sequences, 24% of them singletons. The source material was blood. The receptors were sampled from a woman in her 40s with Graves' ophthalmopathy.

The chain combines TRBV12-3 or TRBV12-4 with TRBJ2-7; TRBD1 matches 10 bases. The CDR3 consists of 15 residues. The ends lost 2 bases at V and 2 bases at J; junction bases unmatched: 3. CDR3 residues: CASSLTGTGAYEQYF. CDR3 sequence (DNA): TGTGCCAGCAGTTTAACAGGGACAGGGGCCTACGAGCAGTACTTC.

This clonotype came up a few times. The rearrangement links TRBV6-5 to TRBJ1-1, with D possibly being TRBD1 (6 bases). The CDR3 extends over 14 amino acids. V dropped 2 bases and J dropped 10 bases, with 17 bases sitting between them. Germline V lookup: CDR1 MNHEY, CDR2 SVGAGI. This CDR3 reads CASSYHSRGPTAFF. CDR3 sequence (DNA): TGTGCCAGCAGTTACCACAGCCGGGGGCCGACAGCTTTCTTT.

Points on this clonotype: Possible read error: a much larger clone is one base away. This chain connects TRBV30 to TRBJ2-7, with D unclear. The CDR3 consists of 13 residues. CDR1 is GTSNPN, CDR2 SVGIG, per germline (reference sequence). The V and J ends lost 3 bases and 6 bases respectively, with 15 bases between them. As DNA, the CDR3 is TGTGCCTGGAGCGCCACGACTCTGGGCGAGCAGTACTTC. Residues: CAWSATTLGEQYF.

This clonotype was counted ten times or more. The V call is TRBV28, the J call TRBJ1-1; D gene uncertain. The V end was cut by 3 bases, the J end by 4 bases, with 12 bases between. The germline V gene encodes CDR1 MDHEN and CDR2 SYDVKM. CDR3 length equals 14 residues. CDR3: CASSFSRGSTEAFF. The CDR3 DNA reads TGTGCCAGCAGTTTTTCCCGTGGAAGCACTGAAGCTTTCTTT.

This clonotype was seen many times. This chain connects TRBV9 to TRBJ2-7; the D gene is possibly TRBD1 (6 bases). CDR1 SGDLS and CDR2 YYNGEE come from the germline V gene. Between the trimmed V and J ends, which lost 2 bases and 2 bases, there was a span of 11 bases. The CDR3 consists of 14 residues. The CDR3, as DNA: TGTGCCAGCAGCGTGCTGGGGGACACCTACGAGCAGTACTTC. Residues: CASSVLGDTYEQYF.

The CDR3 loop reads CASSLVPGENTEAFF. The DNA of the CDR3 is TGCGCCAGCAGCTTGGTTCCAGGCGAGAACACTGAAGCTTTCTTT. The chain employs TRBV5-1 and TRBJ1-1; D remains unclear. This CDR3 is 15 amino acids long. The germline V gene encodes CDR1 SGHRS and CDR2 YFSETQ. The ends were cut back, 0 bases at V and 1 base at J, with 10 bases in the middle.

There are many counts of this clonotype. The J gene is TRBJ2-7, the V gene TRBV9, with TRBD1 matching over 8 bases. Per the germline V gene, CDR1 is SGDLS and CDR2 is YYNGEE. The CDR3 spans 17 residues. The junction had 10 bases not matched to a gene; V was cut back by 2 bases and J by 0 bases. CDR3 amino acids: CASSVDPGQGGSYEQYF. As DNA, the CDR3 is TGTGCCAGCAGCGTGGACCCAGGACAGGGAGGCTCCTACGAGCAGTACTTC.

In its sample, this clonotype was seen many times. The chain joins TRBV13 to TRBJ2-5; 7 bases agree with TRBD2. Germline CDR1 is PRHDT and CDR2 is FYEKMQ (reference sequence). Trimming removed 3 bases from V and 5 bases from J; junction bases left unmatched: 6. The CDR3 has 14 residues. CDR3 region: CASSFAGVNETQYF. The CDR3 DNA is TGTGCCAGCAGCTTCGCGGGGGTTAACGAGACCCAGTACTTC.

This clonotype showed up many times. The chain joins TRBV6-2 or TRBV6-3 to TRBJ2-2; 15 bases match TRBD2. CDR1 and CDR2 (germline): MNHEY, SVGEGT. V dropped 0 bases and J dropped 5; count of bases not matched to a gene: 7. The CDR3 length is 19 residues. CDR3 amino acids: CASSYSRTSGRAWTGELFF. DNA of the CDR3: TGTGCCAGCAGTTACTCCCGGACTAGCGGGAGGGCCTGGACCGGGGAGCTGTTTTTT.